A selection of T cell receptor beta chains follows, all from one sample in a study of CD4 T cells in relation to SARS-CoV-2 and coronaviruses. Assay used: immunoSEQ multiplex PCR; TCRdb lists only in-frame clones, some missing. The sample records some 43,000 clones, over 75% being singletons. Their antigen targets remain unknown. Source material: naive CD4+ T cells from PBMCs, cultured in vitro. The origin of the receptors is an adult with COVID-19. Both conserved end residues are part of each CDR3. The order of the fields is J gene, V gene, clone size, D gene, CDR3 DNA, CDR3 protein. A D gene is named only where the DNA matches it firmly. Not all rows give a size; the values are once, few, many and, for expanded clones, a class.

>TRBJ2-7|TRBV9|.|.
TGTGCCAGCAGCTCAAAGGGGAGCGGTTTCTCCTACGAGCAGTACTTC
CASSSKGSGFSYEQYF
>TRBJ1-4|TRBV19|.|.
TGTGCCAGTCGTCCACCAGTGGGCCGAACTAATGAAAAACTGTTTTTT
CASRPPVGRTNEKLFF
>TRBJ2-5|TRBV15|.|TRBD2
TGTGCCACCAGCAGGGGTCCGGGACTAGCGGGATCTTGGGCCCAAGAGACCCAGTACTTC
CATSRGPGLAGSWAQETQYF
>TRBJ1-5|TRBV3-1/TRBV3-2|.|TRBD1
TGTGCCAGCAGCCAATCTAGACAGGGCCAGCCCCAGCATTTT
CASSQSRQGQPQHF
>TRBJ2-3|TRBV7-2|.|.
TGTGCCAGCAGCATAGGGCAGAGCAGGGATACGCAGTATTTT
CASSIGQSRDTQYF
>TRBJ1-1|TRBV7-8|.|.
TGTGCCAGCAGCCTACAGGTTGTCACTGAAGCTTTCTTT
CASSLQVVTEAFF
>TRBJ2-7|TRBV5-4|.|.
TGTGCCAGCAGCTTCAATCAGTACGAGCAGTACTTC
CASSFNQYEQYF
>TRBJ2-1|TRBV25-1|.|.
TGTGCCAGCACTTCCGGATTAGTAGGCAATGAGCAGTTCTTC
CASTSGLVGNEQFF
>TRBJ1-6|TRBV27|.|.
TGTGCCAGCAGTTTAGACAGACGGTGGTCACCCCTCCACTTT
CASSLDRRWSPLHF
>TRBJ2-3|TRBV11-2|.|.
TGTGCCAGCAGCTTAGGTTATACGCAGTATTTT
CASSLGYTQYF
>TRBJ2-7|TRBV13|.|TRBD2
TGTGCCAGCAGCTCTAGCGGGAGGTTAGGGGAGCAGTACTTC
CASSSSGRLGEQYF
>TRBJ1-1|TRBV10-2|.|.
TGCGCCAGCAGTGAGTCGCCAGGCATGAACACTGAAGCTTTCTTT
CASSESPGMNTEAFF
>TRBJ2-2|TRBV3-1/TRBV3-2|.|.
TGTGCCAGCAGCCGGGGGCCCGGGGTCCCCACGGAGCTGTTTTTT
CASSRGPGVPTELFF
>TRBJ2-2|TRBV4-2|few|TRBD2
TGTGCCAGCAGCGGGACTAGCGGGAGATGGCTTACCGGGGAGCTGTTTTTT
CASSGTSGRWLTGELFF
>TRBJ2-7|TRBV4-1|.|.
TGCGCCAGCAGCCAAGAATTTTCCCCCGCTTGCCGGACAGACTACGAGCAGTACTTC
CASSQEFSPACRTDYEQYF
>TRBJ2-1|TRBV2|.|.
TGTGCCAGCAGAGGGTGGGGAGTTGAGCAGTTCTTC
CASRGWGVEQFF
>TRBJ2-7|TRBV27|.|.
TGTGCCAGCGGATCGCCCGGGACTCGAACCTACGAGCAGTACTTC
CASGSPGTRTYEQYF
>TRBJ2-7|TRBV9|.|TRBD1
TGTGCCAGCAGCATCGGGACAGGGTCCTACGAGCAGTACTTC
CASSIGTGSYEQYF
>TRBJ2-5|TRBV27|.|.
TGTGCCAGAACCGAGACCCAGTACTTC
CARTETQYF
>TRBJ1-1|TRBV6-4|once|.
TGTGCCAGCAGCAGGGATTCATACACTGAAGCTTTCTTT
CASSRDSYTEAFF
>TRBJ2-7|TRBV3-1/TRBV3-2|.|TRBD2
TGTGCCAGCAGCGATCTAGCGGGAGGCCACGAGCAGTACTTC
CASSDLAGGHEQYF
>TRBJ2-3|TRBV30|.|.
TGTGCCTGGAAAACAGGGATGGGGACAGATACGCAGTATTTT
CAWKTGMGTDTQYF
>TRBJ2-5|TRBV30|.|.
TGTGCCTGGAGTGCGATCCCAAGTTGGGTCCCCAGAGAAGAGACCCAGTACTTC
CAWSAIPSWVPREETQYF
>TRBJ1-5|TRBV9|.|.
TGTGCCAGCAGCGTGGGGGGTCAGTATCAGCCCCAGCATTTT
CASSVGGQYQPQHF
>TRBJ1-3|TRBV3-1/TRBV3-2|.|.
TGTGCCAGCAGCCTCCAGGGAGAGAACACCATATATTTT
CASSLQGENTIYF
>TRBJ2-5|TRBV5-1|once|.
TGCGCCAGCAGCTTGTTTGGTATGGGGACGGAGACCCAGTACTTC
CASSLFGMGTETQYF
>TRBJ1-5|TRBV15|few|.
TGTGCCACCAGCAGAGATCTCCGGATCAATCAGCCCCAGCATTTT
CATSRDLRINQPQHF
>TRBJ2-3|TRBV3-1/TRBV3-2|.|.
TGTGCCAGCAGCCCCCACACAGATACGCAGTATTTT
CASSPHTDTQYF
>TRBJ2-1|TRBV7-9|few|TRBD1
TGTGCCAGCAGCTTGACAGGGAGAGATGAGCAGTTCTTC
CASSLTGRDEQFF
>TRBJ1-1|TRBV2|.|.
TGTGCCAGCAGTGACCGGCAGGGGAGGGGATCGAACACTGAAGCTTTCTTT
CASSDRQGRGSNTEAFF
>TRBJ2-1|TRBV5-4|few|.
TGTGCCAGCAGCTTTGGGCCTACCGACGATGAGCAGTTCTTC
CASSFGPTDDEQFF
>TRBJ2-1|TRBV5-1|once|.
TGCGCCAGCAGCTGGGGGTGGGGGAGCTCCTACAATGAGCAGTTCTTC
CASSWGWGSSYNEQFF
>TRBJ2-5|TRBV2|.|.
TGTGCCAGCCATTTTCGCGCAGGGTCTCGGGAGACCCAGTACTTC
CASHFRAGSRETQYF
>TRBJ2-5|TRBV6-6|.|.
TGTGCCAGCAGTTACTCGGACGGCAAAGAGACCCAGTACTTC
CASSYSDGKETQYF
>TRBJ2-1|TRBV7-2|.|TRBD1
TGTGCCAGCAGCTCGGACAGGGGGAACTACAATGAGCAGTTCTTC
CASSSDRGNYNEQFF
>TRBJ2-7|TRBV28|.|TRBD2
TGTGCCAGCAGCCGAGCGGGGGACCGTTACGAGCAGTACTTC
CASSRAGDRYEQYF
>TRBJ2-3|TRBV11-3|.|.
TGTGCCAGCAGCTCTGGGGCAAGCACAGATACGCAGTATTTT
CASSSGASTDTQYF
>TRBJ1-1|TRBV12-3/TRBV12-4|.|.
TGTGCCACCGAGTCTACAGAGAACACTGAAGCTTTCTTT
CATESTENTEAFF
>TRBJ2-2|TRBV5-1|few|.
TGCGCCAGCAGCTTACCTCCGCGACAGGTGAACACCGGGGAGCTGTTTTTT
CASSLPPRQVNTGELFF
>TRBJ2-3|TRBV10-1|.|TRBD2
TGCGCCAGCAGTCATGGTATGGGTCGGGAGGAAGCAGATACGCAGTATTTT
CASSHGMGREEADTQYF
>TRBJ2-3|TRBV24-1|.|TRBD1
TGTGCCACCAGTGAGCGACAGGGGGCCAGCACAGATACGCAGTATTTT
CATSERQGASTDTQYF
>TRBJ2-7|TRBV28|.|TRBD1
TGTGCCAGCAGTTTATGGGGACAGGGGGATATAGCGGGACCCCTCGGGCAGTACTTC
CASSLWGQGDIAGPLGQYF
>TRBJ1-2|TRBV28|.|.
TGTGCCAGCAGTTTAGATCAGGGAGTGACTGAGGATGGCTACACCTTC
CASSLDQGVTEDGYTF
>TRBJ2-2|TRBV4-1|.|TRBD1
TGCGCCAGCAGCGCAGGGGCGGACAGGGTCACCGGGGAGCTGTTTTTT
CASSAGADRVTGELFF
>TRBJ2-3|TRBV28|.|TRBD2
TGTGCCAGCCAAACTAGCGGGAGACCAGATACGCAGTATTTT
CASQTSGRPDTQYF
>TRBJ2-6|TRBV28|.|.
TGTGCCAGCAGTTTACCTGGGGCCAACGTCCTGACTTTC
CASSLPGANVLTF
>TRBJ2-1|TRBV6-4|.|.
TGTGCCAGCAGTGACAGCAACGACAATGAGCAGTTCTTC
CASSDSNDNEQFF
>TRBJ2-1|TRBV7-9|.|.
TGTGCCAGCAGCTTGACCCTGGTCGGTGAGCAGTTCTTC
CASSLTLVGEQFF
>TRBJ2-5|TRBV4-1|.|.
TGCGCCAGCAGCCGAGATGGGGGACCAAACCAAGAGACCCAGTACTTC
CASSRDGGPNQETQYF